The clone carrying this TCR beta chain has only a few counts. No antigen is known for it. This sample was taken from a study of T-cell memory formation after mild COVID-19. J lost 5 bases, V lost 1 base, and 8 bases had no gene match. This CDR3 comprises 17 residues. The germline CDR1 and CDR2 sequences are SEHNR and FQNEAQ (reference sequence). With constant-segment primers, 5'RACE yielded cDNA libraries of TCR alpha and TCR beta that carried sample barcodes and UMIs. TCRdb ran MiXCR on the 5' RACE reads and lists one entry per CDR3 protein. Of hundreds of thousands of distinct CDR3 sequences listed, 12% to 15% are singletons. Study-wide points: The study found balanced CD4/CD8 in clones contracting day 15 to 85 and a CD4+ lean in later expanders.

This clonotype originated in a man aged 18 to 35 who had mild COVID-19 (a few samples of this study predate the infection). Cell type and time point are not known. Sequenced input: PBMCs or a T cell subset sorted from them (not recorded which). This chain connects TRBV7-9 to TRBJ1-1; 12 bases agree with TRBD1. The CDR3 protein is CASSLDAGQGARTEAFF. The CDR3 DNA reads TGTGCCAGCAGCTTAGATGCGGGACAGGGGGCGCGAACTGAAGCTTTCTTT.